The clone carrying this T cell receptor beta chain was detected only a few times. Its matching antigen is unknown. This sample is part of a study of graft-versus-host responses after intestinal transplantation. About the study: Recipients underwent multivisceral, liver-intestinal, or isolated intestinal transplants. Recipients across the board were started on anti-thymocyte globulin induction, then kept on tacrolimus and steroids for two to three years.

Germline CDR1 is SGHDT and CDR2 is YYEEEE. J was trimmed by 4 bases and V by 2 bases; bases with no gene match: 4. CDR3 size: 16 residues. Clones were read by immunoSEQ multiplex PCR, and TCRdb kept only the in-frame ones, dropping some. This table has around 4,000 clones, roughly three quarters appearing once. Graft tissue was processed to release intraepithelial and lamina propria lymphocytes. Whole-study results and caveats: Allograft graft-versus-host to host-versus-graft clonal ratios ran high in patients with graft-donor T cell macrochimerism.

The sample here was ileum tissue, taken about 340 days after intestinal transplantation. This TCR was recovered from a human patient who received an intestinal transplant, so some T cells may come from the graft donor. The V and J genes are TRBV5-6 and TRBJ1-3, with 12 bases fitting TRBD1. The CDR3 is CASSFGTGGAGNTIYF. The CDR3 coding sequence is TGTGCCAGCAGCTTCGGGACAGGGGGCGCAGGAAACACCATATATTTT.